This T cell receptor beta chain was sequenced in a study of shared clonotypes between healthy human individuals. Trimming left V 3 bases short and J 6 bases short, with 18 bases between. This CDR3 is 15 amino acids long. The V gene's germline CDR1 is LNHDA and CDR2 SQIVND (reference sequence). This table comes from immunoSEQ multiplex PCR, and its TCRdb copy is limited to in-frame clones, with some not included. The sample shows some 1 million clones, about 74% of them seen only once. Material: memory CD4+ T cells sorted from blood. Subset defined: CD45RA-negative fraction. The chain links TRBV19 to TRBJ2-7; no reliable D call. The TCR originated in a young man in good health. The CDR3 loop reads CASSIEFSSLGEQYF. CDR3 bases: TGTGCCAGTAGTATTGAATTTTCGTCCCTGGGCGAGCAGTACTTC.